This T cell receptor beta chain was observed in a study of T cells in Graves' hyperthyroidism and ophthalmopathy. Study-level information: Upon initial diagnosis and before any treatment, peripheral blood was collected. Study-level points and caveats: For ophthalmopathy, model prediction preceded onset by a median about 6.2 months. Expanded thyroid clonotypes (above 0.001) were mostly also found in blood.

Concerning this clonotype: The target antigen is unknown.

Amplification of TCR beta CDR3 regions used RNA as the template. First-round RT-PCR of the TCR CDR3 relied on the HTBI primer set. TCRdb passed the multiplex PCR reads through MiXCR, listing each CDR3 protein once. The table records about 560,000 distinct CDR3 sequences, roughly 17% of them present only once. No ophthalmopathy progression within 18 months constituted stable Graves' hyperthyroidism. The germline V gene encodes CDR1 MDHEN and CDR2 SYDVKM. The CDR3 runs to 19 residues. The ends lost 4 bases at V and 2 bases at J; junction bases unmatched: 15. What was sequenced was blood. V gene TRBV28 combines with J gene TRBJ2-3, with TRBD2 matching 10 bases. The receptor's source is a woman younger than 35 with Graves' hyperthyroidism. Here the CDR3 reads CASSSPSLTSGSDTDTQYF. The CDR3 bases are TGTGCCAGCAGTTCCCCCTCCCTGACTAGCGGGTCTGACACAGATACGCAGTATTTT.